One and the same sample provided the 21 T cell receptor beta chains below, sequenced in a study of immune evolution from preneoplasia to lung adenocarcinoma. Produced via immunoSEQ multiplex PCR; TCRdb's table is partial and in-frame only. Of some 10,000 clones listed, around four fifths were seen once; the top ten hold 2.5% to 4%. The sample consisted of FFPE minimally invasive lung adenocarcinoma tissue. The origin of the receptors is a person aged 70 to 80 with lung adenocarcinoma.

The table lists this clone with a few counts. V gene TRBV28 combines with J gene TRBJ2-5; 9 bases line up with TRBD1. V shed 3 bases, J shed 5 bases, and the junction held 4 bases outside the gene matches. The CDR3 covers 14 residues. Germline V gene lookup returns CDR1 MDHEN and CDR2 SYDVKM. CDR3 residues: CASSFRTGEETQYF. The CDR3 DNA follows: TGTGCCAGCAGTTTCCGGACAGGGGAGGAGACCCAGTACTTC. Variable domain in full (rest from reference TRBV28 and TRBJ2-5): DVKVTQSSRYLVKRTGEKVFLECVQDMDHENMFWYRQDPGLGLRLIYFSYDVKMKEKGDIPEGYSVSREKKERFSLILESASTNQTSMYLCASSFRTGEETQYFGPGTRLLVL.

The chain uses TRBV29-1 and TRBJ1-5, with 9 bases identical to TRBD1. Germline trimming cut 7 bases from V and 0 bases from J; bases unmatched to any gene: 4. The CDR3 loop spans 14 amino acids. Per germline, CDR1 SQVTM and CDR2 ANQGSEA. The CDR3, as DNA: TGCAGCGCCAGACAGGGGGGTAGCAATCAGCCCCAGCATTTT. This encodes CSARQGGSNQPQHF.

The chain combines TRBV7-9 with TRBJ2-1, with D unresolved. The CDR3 contains 12 residues. Trimming stripped 2 bases from V and 3 bases from J, with 2 bases between. Germline lookup yields CDR1 SEHNR and CDR2 FQNEAQ (reference sequence). CDR3 DNA: TGTGCCAGCAGCTTACTCTACAATGAGCAGTTCTTC. Residues: CASSLLYNEQFF. The whole variable domain, remainder taken from reference TRBV7-9 and TRBJ2-1, is DTGVSQNPRHKITKRGQNVTFRCDPISEHNRLYWYRQTLGQGPEFLTYFQNEAQLEKSRLLSDRFSAERPKGSFSTLEIQRTEQGDSAMYLCASSLLYNEQFFGPGTRLTVL.

The CDR3 DNA sequence: TGTGCCAGCAGTGATGAGGGACTAGCGGGATTTGAGCAGTACTTC. Protein sequence: CASSDEGLAGFEQYF. J is TRBJ2-7 and V is TRBV6-1; 13 nucleotides agree with TRBD2. With V trimmed by 3 bases and J by 7 bases, 6 bases remained unmatched. This CDR3 spans 15 amino acids. The germline CDR1 and CDR2 sequences are MNHNS and SASEGT.

V and J are TRBV7-8 and TRBJ2-7; possibly TRBD2 for D (5 bases). This CDR3 is 13 amino acids long. CDR1 and CDR2 (germline): SGHVS, FQNEAQ. V was trimmed by 1 base and J by 2 bases, leaving 6 bases between them. CDR3 in DNA: TGTGCCAGCAGCTTAGGGGAGACCTACGAGCAGTACTTC. It codes for CASSLGETYEQYF.

There are a few counts of this clone. The DNA for the CDR3 is TGTGCCAGCAGCAGACAGTTCAATCAGCCCCAGCATTTT. Translating it yields CASSRQFNQPQHF. This chain uses TRBV27 with TRBJ1-5, with D possibly being TRBD1 (5 bases). Trimming pared 6 bases from V and 3 bases from J, leaving 9 bases between. Looked up from germline, CDR1 is MNHEY and CDR2 is SMNVEV (reference sequence). The CDR3 is made up of 13 amino acids.

The rearrangement links TRBV28 to TRBJ1-1, with TRBD1 identical over 11 bases. The V gene end was trimmed by 7 bases and the J gene end by 5 bases; junction bases not matched to a gene: 12. The CDR3 extends over 16 amino acids. Germline lookup yields CDR1 MDHEN and CDR2 SYDVKM. The CDR3 DNA is TGTGCCAGCAAATCCCGGGACAGGGGGGACGGTACTGAAGCTTTCTTT. Translation gives CASKSRDRGDGTEAFF.

This rearrangement joins TRBV5-1 to TRBJ1-2; TRBD1 matches 11 bases. Germline V gene data show CDR1 as SGHRS and CDR2 as YFSETQ. CDR3 length: 13 residues. The V gene end was trimmed by 1 base and the J gene end by 8 bases; junction bases not matched to a gene: 1. CDR3 region: CASSLRTGGGYTF. CDR3 nucleotide sequence: TGCGCCAGCAGCTTGAGGACAGGGGGCGGCTACACCTTC.

This sequence joins TRBV25-1 and TRBJ2-7; D is unresolved. The CDR3 contains 12 residues. Trimming cost V 8 bases and J 4 bases, with 12 bases left between them. CDR1 MGHDK and CDR2 SYGVNS come from the germline V gene. CDR3 in amino acids: CASGDPQYEQYF. DNA of the CDR3: TGTGCCAGCGGAGATCCCCAGTACGAGCAGTACTTC.

This clone has just one count. This CDR3 is also generated by other DNA sequences in the sample. The CDR3 DNA sequence: TGTGCCACCACTAAAGGACAGGGGGCTTTCTCTTACGAGCAGTACTTC. Translation gives CATTKGQGAFSYEQYF. V usage is TRBV6-4 and J usage is TRBJ2-7; 11 bases agree with TRBD1. Trimming cost V 10 bases and J 4 bases; bases outside gene matches: 15. This CDR3 spans 16 amino acids. In germline, CDR1 is MRHNA, CDR2 SNTAGT.

This sequence joins TRBV28 and TRBJ1-2; D may be TRBD1 (6 bases). The CDR3 contains 14 residues. Trimming shortened V by 6 bases and J by 3 bases, and 14 bases separated the two germline ends. Germline V lookup: CDR1 MDHEN, CDR2 SYDVKM. The CDR3 loop reads CASSELGADYGYTF. CDR3 DNA: TGTGCCAGCAGCGAGTTGGGGGCTGACTATGGCTACACCTTC.

This clone was detected only once. The rearrangement links TRBV7-2 to TRBJ2-7; 9 bases fit TRBD1. Germline CDR1 reads SGHTA; CDR2 reads FQGNSA. CDR3 length: 14 amino acids. The trim removed 6 bases at V and 4 bases at J, leaving 7 bases unmatched. CDR3: CASSKQGALYEQYF. CDR3 DNA: TGTGCCAGCAGTAAACAGGGGGCGCTGTACGAGCAGTACTTC.

The V call is TRBV2, the J call TRBJ2-7; D might be TRBD2 (5 bases). Germline CDR1 reads SNHLY; CDR2 reads FYNNEI. The CDR3 is 15 amino acids. V lost 8 bases, J lost 2 bases, and 19 bases lay in between. CDR3 sequence: CASALAEGVAYEQYF. The CDR3 DNA follows: TGTGCCAGCGCATTAGCCGAGGGCGTGGCCTACGAGCAGTACTTC.

V and J are TRBV9 and TRBJ2-7; TRBD2 might be the D (5 bases). Germline V CDR1 and CDR2: SGDLS, YYNGEE. Trimming cost V 4 bases and J 7 bases, with 15 bases left between them. This CDR3 is 13 amino acids long. The CDR3 region is CASSQDLSGEQYF. The CDR3 DNA sequence: TGTGCCAGCAGCCAGGATCTTTCGGGGGAGCAGTACTTC.

V usage is TRBV28 and J usage is TRBJ1-6; D remains ambiguous. Germline values: CDR1 MDHEN, CDR2 SYDVKM. The CDR3 totals 14 residues. Trimming took 7 bases from V and 7 from J, leaving 14 bases between them. DNA of the CDR3: TGTGCCAGCATCCTTAACTCAAGCAATTCACCCCTCCACTTT. The encoded protein is CASILNSSNSPLHF.

The chain joins TRBV7-2 to TRBJ2-3; 9 bases are shared with TRBD2. The trim removed 0 bases at V and 4 bases at J, leaving 5 bases unmatched. From germline, CDR1 is SGHTA and CDR2 FQGNSA. There are 16 residues in the CDR3. The CDR3 DNA reads as TGTGCCAGCAGCTTAGCTCTAGCGGGGCTTTCAGATACGCAGTATTTT. The encoded protein is CASSLALAGLSDTQYF.

This clone was seen a single time. The CDR3 DNA reads TGTGCCTCGCAGGGGGCCCCTTCATCTGGAAACACCATATATTTT. Translating it yields CASQGAPSSGNTIYF. V gene TRBV30 combines with J gene TRBJ1-3, with 8 bases identical to TRBD1. Trimming cost V 7 bases and J 1 base; bases outside gene matches: 9. Germline V lookup: CDR1 GTSNPN, CDR2 SVGIG (reference sequence). This CDR3 has 15 amino acids.

This rearrangement joins TRBV11-2 to TRBJ2-3; TRBD2 matches 8 bases. After removal of 1 base from V and 3 bases from J, the junction contained 6 bases not matched to a gene. There are 16 residues in the CDR3. CDR1 SGHAT and CDR2 FQNNGV come from the germline V gene. CDR3 sequence: CASSLGGTRATDTQYF. The CDR3 DNA is TGTGCCAGCAGCTTAGGTGGGACTAGAGCAACAGATACGCAGTATTTT.

This clone was picked up a small number of times. CDR3 DNA sequence: TGTGCCAGCGAGCAGGGCGGTCAGCCCCAGCATTTT. Its protein product is CASEQGGQPQHF. The chain couples TRBV6-1 to TRBJ1-5, with a tentative D call TRBD1 (5 bases). There are 12 residues in the CDR3. Germline CDR1 reads MNHNS; CDR2 reads SASEGT. V was shortened by 8 bases and J by 6 bases, with 11 bases between the two germline ends.

CDR3 sequence (DNA): TGTGCCAGCATCCTATCGACTCGAACGAACACCGGGGAGCTGTTTTTT. Translated: CASILSTRTNTGELFF. V gene TRBV6-6 combines with J gene TRBJ2-2; D is unresolved. Germline-derived CDR1 and CDR2 are MNHNY and SVGAGI (reference sequence). This CDR3 spans 16 amino acids. Between the trimmed V and J ends, which lost 7 bases and 0 bases, there was a span of 15 bases.

This chain connects TRBV6-6 to TRBJ1-5; D gene uncertain. V lost 0 bases and J lost 0, with 6 bases in between. Per germline, CDR1 MNHNY and CDR2 SVGAGI (reference sequence). This CDR3 comprises 15 residues. CDR3 residues: CASSYSAGSNQPQHF. As DNA, the CDR3 is TGTGCCAGCAGTTACTCCGCGGGTAGCAATCAGCCCCAGCATTTT.